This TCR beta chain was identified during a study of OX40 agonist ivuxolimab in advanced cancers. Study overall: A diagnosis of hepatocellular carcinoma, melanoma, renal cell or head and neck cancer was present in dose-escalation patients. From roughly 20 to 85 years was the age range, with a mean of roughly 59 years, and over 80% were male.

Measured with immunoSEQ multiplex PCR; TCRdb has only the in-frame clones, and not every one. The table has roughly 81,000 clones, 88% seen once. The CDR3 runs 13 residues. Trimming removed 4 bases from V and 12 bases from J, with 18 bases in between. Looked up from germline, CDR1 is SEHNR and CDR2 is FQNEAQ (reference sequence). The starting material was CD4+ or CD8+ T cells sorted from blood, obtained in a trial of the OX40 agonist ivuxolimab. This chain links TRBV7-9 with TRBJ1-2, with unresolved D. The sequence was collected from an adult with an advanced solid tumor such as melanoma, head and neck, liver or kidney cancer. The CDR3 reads CASSSRGGSADTF. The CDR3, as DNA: TGTGCCAGCAGCTCCCGCGGAGGTTCGGCCGACACCTTC.